These T cell receptor beta chains were read from a single sample in a study of chemoradiotherapy in HPV16-positive cancers. Measured with immunoSEQ multiplex PCR; TCRdb has only the in-frame clones, and not every one. The table shows around 400 clones, with 65% to 90% occurring only once. Here the sequenced sample was tumor tissue, taken from a patient who underwent chemoradiotherapy. Source of these receptors: a human donor with HPV-associated anogenital cancer. The CDR3 runs from the conserved cysteine through the conserved F or W. A D gene is named only where the DNA matches it firmly. Where a row states a size, it is once, few, many or the class of an expanded clone; other rows omit it.

>TRBV19|TRBJ2-1|14|few|-
CASSELEAYNEQFF
TGTGCCAGTAGTGAGCTAGAAGCCTACAATGAGCAGTTCTTC
>TRBV11-3|TRBJ1-3|15|-|-
CASSLEGLSGNTIYF
TGTGCCAGCAGCTTAGAGGGGCTCTCTGGAAACACCATATATTTT
>TRBV4-1|TRBJ1-6|18|few|-
CASSQKEAKSSYNSPLHF
TGCGCCAGCAGCCAAAAAGAGGCAAAGAGCTCCTATAATTCACCCCTCCACTTT
>TRBV4-2|TRBJ1-4|17|-|-
CASSQDRPSLFSEKLFF
TGTGCCAGCAGCCAAGATCGTCCTAGTCTTTTTTCCGAAAAACTGTTTTTT
>TRBV7-9|TRBJ1-2|15|-|TRBD1
CASSMGQGQSYGYTF
TGTGCCAGCAGCATGGGACAGGGTCAGAGCTATGGCTACACCTTC
>TRBV10-3|TRBJ1-5|14|-|-
CAISESPGNQPQHF
TGTGCCATCAGTGAGTCCCCAGGAAATCAGCCCCAGCATTTT
>TRBV9|TRBJ1-5|14|-|-
CASSPRGGGQPQHF
TGTGCCAGCAGCCCACGGGGTGGGGGTCAGCCCCAGCATTTT
>TRBV14|TRBJ1-2|14|-|-
CASSGRAANYGYTF
TGTGCCAGCAGCGGGAGGGCCGCTAACTATGGCTACACCTTC
>TRBV5-1|TRBJ1-2|13|-|-
CASSFDLNYGYTF
TGCGCCAGCAGCTTCGACCTGAACTATGGCTACACCTTC
>TRBV19|TRBJ1-4|13|-|-
CASRQSTNEKLFF
TGTGCCAGTCGACAATCAACTAATGAAAAACTGTTTTTT
>TRBV9|TRBJ2-1|15|few|-
CASSDTRRSYNEQFF
TGTGCCAGCAGCGACACACGTAGGTCCTACAATGAGCAGTTCTTC
>TRBV6-6|TRBJ2-7|16|-|TRBD1
CASSYAEGGTGYEQYF
TGTGCCAGCAGTTACGCTGAGGGAGGGACAGGGTACGAGCAGTACTTC
>TRBV6-4|TRBJ2-3|15|-|-
CASSETGGGTDTQYF
TGTGCCAGCAGTGAGACCGGGGGCGGTACAGATACGCAGTATTTT
>TRBV6-4|TRBJ1-5|13|-|-
CASGVGGNQPQHF
TGTGCCAGTGGGGTTGGGGGCAATCAGCCCCAGCATTTT
>TRBV19|TRBJ2-3|13|-|-
CASSIGTTDTQYF
TGTGCCAGTAGTATCGGGACCACAGATACGCAGTATTTT
>TRBV15|TRBJ2-7|16|-|-
CATSREGGRPLSEQYF
TGTGCCACCAGCAGAGAAGGGGGTCGACCTCTGAGCGAGCAGTACTTC
>TRBV27|TRBJ1-1|14|-|-
CASSLDQVNTEAFF
TGTGCCAGCAGTTTAGACCAGGTGAACACTGAAGCTTTCTTT
>TRBV7-2|TRBJ1-1|14|-|-
CASSSAQGVTEAFF
TGTGCCAGCAGCTCAGCACAGGGAGTCACTGAAGCTTTCTTT
>TRBV2|TRBJ2-4|16|-|-
CASSGGAYRAKNIQYF
TGTGCCAGCAGTGGTGGCGCCTATCGAGCCAAAAACATTCAGTACTTC
>TRBV19|TRBJ2-7|13|hyperexpanded|-
CASSPGPNYEQYF
TGTGCCAGTAGTCCCGGGCCGAACTACGAGCAGTACTTC
>TRBV5-6|TRBJ1-5|16|-|TRBD1
CASSLRPGQGYQPQHF
TGTGCCAGCAGCTTGCGGCCGGGACAGGGTTATCAGCCCCAGCATTTT
>TRBV29-1|TRBJ1-1|13|-|-
CSSNGREATEAFF
TGCAGCTCCAATGGACGGGAAGCCACTGAAGCTTTCTTT
>TRBV5-4|TRBJ1-3|16|-|-
CASSFGTTLSGNTIYF
TGTGCCAGCAGCTTCGGGACAACACTCTCTGGAAACACCATATATTTT
>TRBV5-1|TRBJ1-1|12|few|-
CASSFMNTEAFF
TGCGCCAGCAGCTTTATGAACACTGAAGCTTTCTTT
>TRBV7-3|TRBJ1-1|13|-|-
CASSLGLGGKAFF
TGTGCCAGCAGCTTAGGGCTCGGGGGGAAAGCTTTCTTT
>TRBV30|TRBJ1-6|22|-|-
CAWPTAVGPDGQILHYNSPLHF
TGTGCCTGGCCGACCGCCGTAGGACCCGACGGCCAAATCCTCCATTATAATTCACCCCTCCACTTT
>TRBV7-8|TRBJ2-7|12|-|-
CASSHNREEQYF
TGTGCCAGCAGCCATAACAGGGAAGAGCAGTACTTC
>TRBV28|TRBJ1-1|13|-|-
CASSLSGGIEAFF
TGTGCCAGCAGTTTAAGCGGGGGAATTGAAGCTTTCTTT
>TRBV15|TRBJ1-1|13|-|-
CATSGGLNTEAFF
TGTGCCACCAGCGGCGGGCTGAACACTGAAGCTTTCTTT
>TRBV30|TRBJ2-1|15|-|-
CAWSVDVSSYNEQFF
TGTGCCTGGAGTGTGGACGTTAGTTCCTACAATGAGCAGTTCTTC
>TRBV7-9|TRBJ2-5|13|-|TRBD2
CASSSTSLETQYF
TGTGCCAGCAGCTCGACTAGCCTGGAGACCCAGTACTTC
>TRBV7-2|TRBJ2-6|17|-|-
CASSVPLVGAGANVLTF
TGTGCCAGCAGCGTGCCTCTTGTGGGGGCTGGGGCCAACGTCCTGACTTTC
>TRBV4-1|TRBJ1-4|15|-|-
CASSQLTAIDEKLFF
TGCGCCAGCAGCCAACTGACAGCGATCGATGAAAAACTGTTTTTT
>TRBV19|TRBJ2-1|14|-|TRBD1
CASMRQGSYNEQFF
TGTGCCAGTATGCGACAGGGCTCCTACAATGAGCAGTTCTTC
>TRBV7-9|TRBJ2-1|17|-|-
CASSRKGGYPNYNEQFF
TGTGCCAGCAGCCGAAAGGGGGGCTACCCGAACTACAATGAGCAGTTCTTC
>TRBV6-1|TRBJ2-1|16|-|TRBD2
CASSEVAGGPSDEQFF
TGTGCCAGCAGTGAAGTGGCGGGGGGGCCTTCGGATGAGCAGTTCTTC
>TRBV4-2|TRBJ2-5|14|-|-
CASSQDGLGETQYF
TGTGCCAGCAGCCAAGATGGTCTTGGGGAGACCCAGTACTTC
>TRBV11-3|TRBJ2-5|15|-|-
CASSVGLLTVETQYF
TGTGCCAGCAGCGTCGGACTGTTAACGGTGGAGACCCAGTACTTC
>TRBV11-3|TRBJ2-4|16|-|TRBD1
CASSLAGQALKNIQYF
TGTGCCAGCAGCTTAGCTGGACAGGCCTTAAAAAACATTCAGTACTTC
>TRBV5-1|TRBJ2-3|15|-|TRBD2
CASSSLAGGPDTQYF
TGCGCCAGCAGCTCACTAGCGGGGGGGCCAGATACGCAGTATTTT
>TRBV5-5|TRBJ2-7|15|-|-
CASSKGGSMNYEQYF
TGTGCCAGCAGCAAGGGTGGGTCAATGAATTACGAGCAGTACTTC
>TRBV18|TRBJ2-1|17|-|-
CASSPSTPQFGSDEQFF
TGTGCCAGCTCACCTTCCACCCCCCAATTTGGGAGCGATGAGCAGTTCTTC
>TRBV30|TRBJ2-7|17|few|TRBD1
CAWSAHGRGRWGYEQYF
TGTGCCTGGAGTGCCCACGGCAGGGGGCGATGGGGATACGAGCAGTACTTC
>TRBV10-1|TRBJ1-2|12|-|TRBD1
CASSAPGQGRVF
TGCGCCAGCAGCGCCCCCGGACAGGGGAGGGTCTTC